This T cell receptor beta chain was obtained from a study of long-term antiretroviral therapy in people with HIV. Study context: The 2015 immediate-ART recommendation came about a decade after the earliest samples.

Two or more post-ART PBMC samples, plus at least one pre-ART sample, were available for each donor. Every sample had about 0.85-10 million cryopreserved PBMC in it before DNA extraction. The immunoSEQ assay was v3.0, run at survey level. Libraries were prepared by immunoSEQ multiplex PCR; TCRdb keeps only in-frame clonotypes and omits some of them. This table holds about 25,000 clones, less than 80% found once. Germline CDR1 and CDR2: SGHDT and YYEEEE. The germline V and J ends were trimmed by 9 bases and 4 bases, with 19 bases remaining between them. The CDR3 loop spans 14 amino acids. This clonotype was sampled from a woman aged 35 to 49 with HIV. The material sequenced was unsorted PBMCs, taken 1.1 years before starting antiretroviral therapy. The rearrangement links TRBV5-6 to TRBJ1-2; D uncertain. The CDR3 DNA follows: TGTGCCACCCGGACGGGCGGAGGATTCTATGGCTACACCTTC. Its protein is CATRTGGGFYGYTF.